This record concerns one T cell receptor beta chain sequence. Antigen unknown. A J-beta primer mix and a sample-barcoded 5' primer were used in a second PCR of roughly 6 to 12 cycles. Each cDNA molecule was tagged by a template-switch adaptor that had 12 random nucleotides. TCRdb reprocessed the 5' RACE reads via MiXCR and lists one record per CDR3 protein. Among under 1,000,000 distinct CDR3 sequences listed, around half were seen once. This entry is derived from a study of blood T cells in healthy people across ages. Overall study results and limits: More naive CD4+ cells and higher diversity were found in long-lived than in aged donors. The unsorted PBMCs prevented any conclusive comparison of naive versus antigen-experienced cells.

This CDR3 contains 15 residues. Germline-derived CDR1 and CDR2 are SGHRS and YFSETQ. V was trimmed by 0 bases and J by 3 bases, leaving 11 bases between them. The TCR comes from a man older than 75 in good health. V gene TRBV5-1 combines with J gene TRBJ2-3; TRBD1 or TRBD2 may be the D gene (6 bases each). Sequencing was carried out using blood. In DNA form, the CDR3 reads TGCGCCAGCAGCTTGGGGGGGGCGCATACAGATACGCAGTATTTT. As protein: CASSLGGAHTDTQYF.